These T cell receptor beta chains were read from a single sample in a study of Graves' ophthalmopathy and Graves' hyperthyroidism. TCRdb called the multiplex PCR reads again in MiXCR, with one record for every CDR3 protein. The sample contains 650,000 to 900,000 distinct CDR3 sequences, roughly 40% of which appear only once. The specimen sequenced was peripheral blood. Every receptor here comes from an adult man with Graves' ophthalmopathy. Both conserved end residues are part of each CDR3. D genes are given only for firm matches. Clone size is given for some rows only: seen once, a few or many times, or a class if the clone is expanded.

>.|.|TRBV25-1|13|TRBJ2-5
CASPELLQGTQYF
TGTGCCAGCCCCGAGTTACTACAGGGGACCCAGTACTTC
>TRBD2|.|TRBV2|18|TRBJ2-5
CASGIVREPGGRQGTQYF
TGTGCCAGCGGTATTGTGAGGGAACCGGGAGGGCGGCAAGGGACCCAGTACTTC
>.|once|TRBV20-1|14|TRBJ1-1
CSARDEGDFTEAFF
TGCAGTGCTAGAGATGAAGGGGATTTTACTGAAGCTTTCTTT
>TRBD2|.|TRBV19|17|TRBJ2-2
CASSIGGLAANTGELFF
TGTGCCAGTAGTATAGGGGGTCTAGCGGCGAACACCGGGGAGCTGTTTTTT
>.|many|TRBV7-9|14|TRBJ1-2
CASSYTGQPYGYTF
TGTGCCAGCAGTTATACCGGACAGCCCTATGGCTACACCTTC
>.|.|TRBV6-6|13|TRBJ1-4
CASGRQANEKLFF
TGTGCCAGCGGCCGACAGGCTAATGAAAAACTGTTTTTT
>.|once|TRBV15|12|TRBJ2-7
CATSRGSSEQYF
TGTGCCACCAGCAGAGGGTCGAGCGAGCAGTACTTC
>.|.|TRBV9|13|TRBJ1-2
CASSFGGGYGYTF
TGTGCCAGCAGCTTCGGGGGAGGCTATGGCTACACCTTC
>.|.|TRBV10-3|15|TRBJ2-7
CASGAFGTQAYEQYF
TGTGCCAGCGGTGCGTTCGGGACGCAAGCCTACGAGCAGTACTTC
>.|.|TRBV29-1|13|TRBJ2-5
CSVPSGRQGTQYF
TGCAGCGTTCCAAGTGGGAGACAAGGGACCCAGTACTTC
>TRBD1|.|TRBV24-1|15|TRBJ1-5
CATSDSGTVDQPQHF
TGTGCCACCAGTGACTCTGGGACAGTAGATCAGCCCCAGCATTTT
>.|.|TRBV25-1|13|TRBJ2-7
CASSDSAGDTTYF
TGTGCCAGCAGTGATAGTGCCGGGGACACTACGTACTTC
>.|many|TRBV25-1|15|TRBJ2-5
CASSEIRGIQETQYF
TGTGCCAGCAGTGAAATTAGGGGTATTCAAGAGACCCAGTACTTC
>.|many|TRBV29-1|13|TRBJ2-7
CSVEIRRTYEQYF
TGCAGCGTTGAAATTAGGCGCACCTACGAGCAGTACTTC
>.|many|TRBV7-8|14|TRBJ2-7
CASSLRADPYEQYF
TGTGCCAGCAGCTTACGGGCGGATCCTTACGAGCAGTACTTC
>.|.|TRBV20-1|15|TRBJ1-4
CSARDARTTNEKLFF
TGCAGTGCTAGAGATGCTAGAACAACTAATGAAAAACTGTTTTTT
>TRBD1|few|TRBV4-1|15|TRBJ1-1
CASSQVDGTGTEAFF
TGCGCCAGCAGCCAAGTCGACGGGACAGGGACTGAAGCTTTCTTT
>.|.|TRBV5-1|15|TRBJ2-7
CASKESGASEYEQYF
TGCGCCAGCAAAGAGTCAGGGGCCTCAGAGTACGAGCAGTACTTC
>TRBD1|.|TRBV4-1|15|TRBJ1-2
CASSLDRGSGYGYTF
TGCGCCAGCAGCCTGGACAGGGGCTCCGGATATGGCTACACCTTC
>TRBD2|many|TRBV5-1|14|TRBJ2-7
CASSLGSGLAEQYF
TGCGCCAGCAGCTTGGGTAGCGGGTTGGCCGAGCAGTACTTC
>.|few|TRBV2|15|TRBJ1-1
CASSNIRQLDAEAFF
TGTGCCAGCAGTAACATCCGGCAGCTGGACGCTGAAGCTTTCTTT
>.|.|TRBV9|16|TRBJ2-5
CASSSGGGTFQETQYF
TGTGCCAGCAGCTCAGGTGGGGGCACGTTCCAAGAGACCCAGTACTTC
>.|many|TRBV2|12|TRBJ2-5
CASSGEQETQYF
TGTGCCAGCAGTGGGGAACAAGAGACCCAGTACTTC
>.|many|TRBV20-1|12|TRBJ2-5
CSAPSQEETQYF
TGCAGTGCCCCGAGCCAGGAGGAGACCCAGTACTTC
>.|few|TRBV12-3/TRBV12-4|13|TRBJ1-2
CASSWSQDYGYTF
TGTGCCAGCAGCTGGTCGCAAGACTATGGCTACACCTTC
>TRBD1|few|TRBV20-1|15|TRBJ2-5
CSARDRELIDETQYF
TGCAGTGCACGGGACAGGGAGTTAATAGACGAGACCCAGTACTTC
>TRBD2|few|TRBV29-1|15|TRBJ2-3
CSAGTSGGTTDTQYF
TGCAGCGCGGGGACTAGCGGGGGGACCACAGATACGCAGTATTTT
>TRBD2|few|TRBV9|17|TRBJ2-7
CASSLGLAGAPIYEQYF
TGTGCCAGCAGCCTTGGACTAGCGGGGGCACCTATCTACGAGCAGTACTTC
>.|.|TRBV12-3/TRBV12-4|15|TRBJ1-3
CASSLKTDYGNTIYF
TGTGCCAGCAGTTTGAAGACAGACTATGGAAACACCATATATTTT
>.|few|TRBV7-2|15|TRBJ1-2
CASRPTGPNNYGYTF
TGTGCCAGCAGGCCCACAGGGCCGAATAACTATGGCTACACCTTC
>.|many|TRBV7-9|14|TRBJ2-2
CASSLDVGTGELFF
TGTGCCAGCAGCTTAGACGTGGGAACCGGGGAGCTGTTTTTT
>.|few|TRBV6-5|14|TRBJ1-2
CASTPRGGRYGYTF
TGTGCCAGCACGCCACGAGGCGGTCGATATGGCTACACCTTC
>TRBD1|.|TRBV6-6|15|TRBJ1-2
CASSYLAGGDYGYTF
TGTGCCAGCAGTTACCTCGCAGGGGGCGACTATGGCTACACCTTC
>.|many|TRBV7-6|15|TRBJ1-1
CASRSTSGDPTEAFF
TGTGCCAGCAGATCAACTTCAGGGGACCCCACTGAAGCTTTCTTT
>.|.|TRBV5-1|14|TRBJ1-4
CASMRGAMNEKLFF
TGCGCCAGCATGAGGGGTGCGATGAATGAAAAACTGTTTTTT
>.|.|TRBV6-6|13|TRBJ1-1
CASSYLKGTEAFF
TGTGCCAGCAGTTACCTGAAGGGGACTGAAGCTTTCTTT
>.|few|TRBV29-1|12|TRBJ2-1
CSVEDGRVGQFF
TGCAGCGTTGAAGACGGTAGGGTAGGGCAGTTCTTC
>.|few|TRBV28|15|TRBJ1-4
CASSPTSGQDEKLFF
TGTGCCAGCAGTCCAACCAGTGGGCAGGATGAAAAACTGTTTTTT
>.|.|TRBV12-3/TRBV12-4|17|TRBJ1-2
CASSFGNRARGYYGYTF
TGTGCCAGCAGTTTTGGGAACAGGGCTCGGGGCTACTATGGCTACACCTTC
>.|few|TRBV7-2|18|TRBJ2-7
CASSLKQGLGQRSYEQYF
TGTGCCAGCAGCCTAAAACAGGGTTTAGGTCAGCGGTCCTACGAGCAGTACTTC
>TRBD1|.|TRBV20-1|18|TRBJ1-5
CSALTGTGGVGGNQPQHF
TGCAGTGCTTTAACCGGGACAGGGGGAGTGGGGGGCAATCAGCCCCAGCATTTT
>.|many|TRBV2|13|TRBJ1-2
CASSDKGTYGYTF
TGTGCCAGCAGTGATAAGGGGACCTATGGCTACACCTTC
>TRBD2|.|TRBV5-1|14|TRBJ2-7
CASSLGTTICEQYF
TGCGCCAGCAGCCTCGGGACTACGATCTGCGAGCAGTACTTC
>.|few|TRBV7-8|16|TRBJ2-6
CASSQYSYSGANVLTF
TGTGCCAGCAGCCAGTACTCCTACTCTGGGGCCAACGTCCTGACTTTC
>.|.|TRBV25-1|15|TRBJ2-7
CASSLFRGASYEQYF
TGTGCCAGCAGCTTATTCCGGGGGGCATCCTACGAGCAGTACTTC
>.|.|TRBV7-2|17|TRBJ1-6
CASSTPPGSSYNSPLHF
TGTGCCAGCAGCACCCCGCCAGGGTCCTCCTATAATTCACCCCTCCACTTT
>TRBD2|.|TRBV5-4|17|TRBJ2-3
CASSYGPSGSPTDTQYF
TGTGCCAGCAGCTATGGTCCTAGCGGGAGTCCCACAGATACGCAGTATTTT
>TRBD2|many|TRBV7-2|16|TRBJ2-5
CASSRSSGRAWETQYF
TGTGCCAGCAGCAGATCTAGCGGGAGGGCATGGGAGACCCAGTACTTC
>TRBD1|.|TRBV7-6|16|TRBJ2-7
CASSFLRQGWGYEQYF
TGTGCCAGCAGCTTCCTCCGACAGGGGTGGGGCTACGAGCAGTACTTC
>.|few|TRBV7-6|15|TRBJ2-3
CASSLVGSGTDTQYF
TGTGCCAGCAGCTTAGTAGGGTCAGGCACAGATACGCAGTATTTT
>TRBD1|.|TRBV7-3|16|TRBJ2-7
CASSLGIGTGGYEQYF
TGTGCCAGCAGCTTAGGTATTGGGACAGGGGGCTACGAGCAGTACTTC
>TRBD1|.|TRBV2|15|TRBJ1-2
CASSPNRGRLYGYTF
TGTGCCAGCAGCCCTAACAGGGGGCGCCTCTATGGCTACACCTTC
>TRBD1|few|TRBV25-1|16|TRBJ2-5
CASSPRTGYLQETQYF
TGTGCCAGCAGTCCTCGGACAGGGTATCTCCAAGAGACCCAGTACTTC
>.|.|TRBV6-5|14|TRBJ2-7
CASSYGARSYEQYF
TGTGCCAGCAGTTACGGCGCTCGCTCCTACGAGCAGTACTTC